This entry lists 18 T cell receptor beta chains sequenced from one sample in a study of beta chain features in type 1 diabetes. Every isolated RNA sample was fully reverse transcribed, so sequencing captured expressed TCRB transcripts. The table came from immunoSEQ multiplex PCR; TCRdb's copy has only in-frame clones and leaves some out. The sample records some 100,000 clones, 40% being singletons. Sequences were obtained from stem cell memory CD4+ T cells from blood. The receptors come from a woman aged 18-30 years in good health.

This clone was picked up a small number of times. V is TRBV7-2 and J is TRBJ2-3, with a tentative D call TRBD2 (6 bases). Germline values: CDR1 SGHTA, CDR2 FQGNSA. V was trimmed by 1 base and J by 4 bases, leaving 12 bases between them. This CDR3 comprises 15 residues. CDR3 nucleotides: TGTGCCAGCAGCTTAGGCGGTAGGAGGGCAGATACGCAGTATTTT. This codes for CASSLGGRRADTQYF.

The J gene is TRBJ2-1, the V gene TRBV9; TRBD2 aligns across 12 bases. From germline, CDR1 is SGDLS and CDR2 YYNGEE. Unmatched junction bases numbered 2, after V lost 1 base and J lost 6 bases. There are 15 residues in the CDR3. CDR3 bases: TGTGCCAGCAGCGTACTACTAGCGGGAGGCAATGAGCAGTTCTTC. This gives the protein CASSVLLAGGNEQFF. Using reference TRBV9 and TRBJ2-1 for the parts outside the CDR3, the full variable domain is DSGVTQTPKHLITATGQRVTLRCSPRSGDLSVYWYQQSLDQGLQFLIQYYNGEERAKGNILERFSAQQFPDLHSELNLSSLELGDSALYFCASSVLLAGGNEQFFGPGTRLTVL.

The CDR3 DNA reads as TGTGCCAGCAGGTCCGGGGGGGATGGGGCCAACGTCCTGACTTTC. Amino acids: CASRSGGDGANVLTF. The chain couples TRBV6-5 to TRBJ2-6, with 8 bases aligning to TRBD2. This CDR3 comprises 15 residues. Unmatched junction bases numbered 4, after V lost 6 bases and J lost 3 bases. Germline V gene data show CDR1 as MNHEY and CDR2 as SVGAGI.

The V gene is TRBV28, the J gene TRBJ2-6; D is possibly TRBD1 (6 bases). Trimming stripped 5 bases from V and 0 bases from J, with 11 bases between. Germline-derived CDR1 and CDR2 are MDHEN and SYDVKM. The CDR3 consists of 16 residues. The CDR3 DNA reads as TGTGCCAGCAGTACGACAGGTCGCTCTGGGGCCAACGTCCTGACTTTC. It is translated as CASSTTGRSGANVLTF. Supplemented by reference TRBV28 and TRBJ2-6, the full variable domain reads DVKVTQSSRYLVKRTGEKVFLECVQDMDHENMFWYRQDPGLGLRLIYFSYDVKMKEKGDIPEGYSVSREKKERFSLILESASTNQTSMYLCASSTTGRSGANVLTFGAGSRLTVL.

V gene TRBV19 combines with J gene TRBJ2-7, with 7 bases fitting TRBD2. The CDR3 has 14 amino acids. CDR1 and CDR2 from the germline V gene are LNHDA and SQIVND (reference sequence). The V segment lost 3 bases and the J segment 3 bases; nucleotides outside the gene matches: 5. The CDR3 nucleotides read TGTGCCAGTAGTATTGCGGGGGTCCTCTACGAGCAGTACTTC. The encoded protein is CASSIAGVLYEQYF.

This clone was seen a single time. The chain is built from TRBV4-2 and TRBJ1-1, with TRBD1 matching 8 bases. After removal of 4 bases from V and 3 bases from J, the junction contained 13 bases not matched to a gene. In germline, CDR1 is LGHNA, CDR2 YNFKEQ. The CDR3 is 17 residues long. CDR3: CASSLGGQGRLDTEAFF. The CDR3 DNA follows: TGTGCCAGCAGCCTCGGCGGACAGGGAAGGTTGGACACTGAAGCTTTCTTT.

The chain carries TRBV19 and TRBJ1-1; D is ambiguous. The CDR3 totals 15 residues. Germline-derived CDR1 and CDR2 are LNHDA and SQIVND (reference sequence). V gave up 4 bases and J gave up 1 base, with 13 bases separating them. CDR3 in amino acids: CASSNWRSGNTEAFF. In nucleotides, the CDR3 is TGTGCCAGTAGTAATTGGCGGTCCGGGAACACTGAAGCTTTCTTT.

The rearrangement links TRBV7-9 to TRBJ2-1; possibly TRBD1 for D (5 bases). Trimming stripped 2 bases from V and 7 bases from J, with 18 bases between. The germline gives CDR1 SEHNR, CDR2 FQNEAQ (reference sequence). The CDR3 covers 16 residues. Written as DNA, the CDR3 is TGTGCCAGCAGCTTAAGAATCGTAAGGGGCATGAATGAGCAGTTCTTC. It encodes CASSLRIVRGMNEQFF. Full variable domain (rest looked up from reference TRBV7-9 and TRBJ2-1): DTGVSQNPRHKITKRGQNVTFRCDPISEHNRLYWYRQTLGQGPEFLTYFQNEAQLEKSRLLSDRFSAERPKGSFSTLEIQRTEQGDSAMYLCASSLRIVRGMNEQFFGPGTRLTVL.

V and J are TRBV2 and TRBJ2-1, with D possibly TRBD2 on 6 matching bases. Per germline, CDR1 SNHLY and CDR2 FYNNEI. The length of the CDR3 is 14 residues. V shed 10 bases and J shed 0 bases, with 13 bases lying between them. The CDR3 DNA follows: TGTGCCACTAGTAGCGGAAGCTCCTACAATGAGCAGTTCTTC. Protein sequence: CATSSGSSYNEQFF.

V usage is TRBV27 and J usage is TRBJ2-1; the D gene is possibly TRBD2 (5 bases). The CDR3 has 15 residues. Germline V lookup: CDR1 MNHEY, CDR2 SMNVEV (reference sequence). V lost 5 bases, J lost 3 bases, and 14 bases lay in between. CDR3 protein: CASSREGGYYNEQFF. In nucleotides, the CDR3 is TGTGCCAGCAGTCGAGAGGGTGGTTACTACAATGAGCAGTTCTTC.

The chain combines TRBV28 with TRBJ1-1, with 8 bases aligning to TRBD1. From germline, CDR1 is MDHEN and CDR2 SYDVKM. CDR3 length: 13 residues. Trimming cost V 2 bases and J 5 bases; bases outside gene matches: 1. CDR3 in DNA: TGTGCCAGCAGTTTAACAGGGGGGACTGAAGCTTTCTTT. This encodes CASSLTGGTEAFF. Full variable domain (remainder filled in from reference TRBV28 and TRBJ1-1): DVKVTQSSRYLVKRTGEKVFLECVQDMDHENMFWYRQDPGLGLRLIYFSYDVKMKEKGDIPEGYSVSREKKERFSLILESASTNQTSMYLCASSLTGGTEAFFGQGTRLTVV.

The chain joins TRBV5-1 to TRBJ2-7, with a possible D match to TRBD1 (5 bases). Trimming removed 4 bases at V and 1 base at J, with 9 bases between. CDR1 is SGHRS, CDR2 YFSETQ, per germline. The CDR3 runs 13 residues. In nucleotides, the CDR3 is TGCGCCAGCAGCACCCGACAGTCCTACGAGCAGTACTTC. It encodes CASSTRQSYEQYF.

This clone has just a few counts. The chain recombines TRBV6-5 with TRBJ2-7; TRBD2 matches at 9 bases. Germline loops: CDR1 MNHEY, CDR2 SVGAGI. V gave up 5 bases and J gave up 2 bases; unmatched junction bases: 1. CDR3 length: 13 amino acids. The CDR3 DNA reads as TGTGCCAGCAGTGGCGGGAGGGCCTACGAGCAGTACTTC. Amino acid sequence: CASSGGRAYEQYF.

The count of this clone is one. The V gene is TRBV18, the J gene TRBJ1-2, with D tentatively TRBD1 (6 bases). Trimming left V 6 bases short and J 7 bases short, with 18 bases between. This CDR3 spans 14 amino acids. CDR1 is KGHSH and CDR2 is LQKENI in the germline V gene. CDR3: CASSHDHREGGYTF. The DNA for the CDR3 is TGTGCCAGCTCTCACGACCACAGGGAGGGTGGCTACACCTTC.

The V and J genes are TRBV19 and TRBJ2-1; no clear D. CDR3 length: 14 amino acids. CDR1 is LNHDA, CDR2 SQIVND, per germline (reference sequence). V was clipped by 7 bases and J by 0 bases, with 10 bases between them. The CDR3 region has the DNA TGTGCCAGTATGCCCCACAACTCCTACAATGAGCAGTTCTTC. It is translated as CASMPHNSYNEQFF.

The rearrangement uses TRBV9 and TRBJ1-2; maybe TRBD1 (6 bases). CDR1 SGDLS and CDR2 YYNGEE come from the germline V gene. V was clipped by 0 bases and J by 8 bases, with 17 bases between them. The CDR3 consists of 15 residues. Here the CDR3 DNA reads TGTGCCAGCAGCGTAGCAAGCAGGGGAATAGGGGGCTACACCTTC. Translating gives CASSVASRGIGGYTF.

The sample holds a few counts of this clone. In DNA, the CDR3 is TGTGCCAGCAGCTTAACAGGGGTCTCTAATGAAAAACTGTTTTTT. Its translation is CASSLTGVSNEKLFF. The rearrangement uses TRBV5-4 and TRBJ1-4; 7 bases align to TRBD1. The CDR3 loop spans 15 amino acids. V dropped 2 bases and J dropped 3; count of bases not matched to a gene: 4. Germline CDR1 reads SGHNT; CDR2 reads YYREEE (reference sequence).

This chain uses TRBV7-9 with TRBJ1-1; 7 bases align to TRBD1. Germline V gives CDR1 SEHNR, CDR2 FQNEAQ (reference sequence). The CDR3 consists of 15 residues. V dropped 1 base and J dropped 1; count of bases not matched to a gene: 3. The CDR3 nucleotides read TGTGCCAGCAGCTTAGAGACAGGGAGGAACACTGAAGCTTTCTTT. It specifies CASSLETGRNTEAFF.